This T cell receptor beta chain emerged from a study of technical replicates of blood from a few donors. Clones were read by immunoSEQ multiplex PCR, and TCRdb kept only the in-frame ones, dropping some. The sample has about 70,000 clones, around 97% seen once. The CDR3 totals 15 residues. Germline CDR1 and CDR2: LNHDA and SQIVND (reference sequence). The V gene lost 5 bases and the J gene lost 3 bases, with 17 bases spanning the gap. The clonotype comes from a human donor in good health. The V and J genes are TRBV19 and TRBJ2-7; D might be TRBD1 (6 bases). Sequencing input: T cells isolated from PBMCs. CDR3 region: CASSGLQGGSYEQYF. Written as DNA, the CDR3 is TGTGCCAGTAGTGGCCTACAGGGTGGAAGCTACGAGCAGTACTTC.